This passage covers 23 T cell receptor beta chains from one sample sequenced in a study of radiation and T cells in renal cell carcinoma. Measured with immunoSEQ multiplex PCR; TCRdb has only the in-frame clones, and not every one. The sample has about 150,000 clones, about 91% seen once. Regarding time point: blood 2 weeks post-SBRT. Stated treatment: 15 Gy SBRT to primary tumor, nephrectomy 4 weeks later. Sample: blood, taken from a patient whose treatment included radiotherapy and nephrectomy. Every receptor here comes from a woman aged 50 to 65 with renal cell carcinoma.

The genes are TRBV6-5 and TRBJ2-2; possibly TRBD2 for D (5 bases). V lost 5 bases to trimming and J lost 5 bases, with 15 bases between them. Germline V lookup: CDR1 MNHEY, CDR2 SVGAGI. The CDR3 is made up of 15 amino acids. Here the CDR3 reads CASSQGRRGTGELFF. In DNA form, the CDR3 reads TGTGCCAGCAGTCAAGGTCGACGGGGAACCGGGGAGCTGTTTTTT.

A single count supports this clone. The CDR3 region is CASSAAGGSYNEQFF. For the CDR3, the DNA is TGTGCCAGCAGTGCCGCAGGGGGTTCCTACAATGAGCAGTTCTTC. The chain recombines TRBV27 with TRBJ2-1; TRBD1 agrees at 7 bases. Looked up from germline, CDR1 is MNHEY and CDR2 is SMNVEV (reference sequence). The J segment lost 1 base and the V segment lost 5 bases, leaving 5 bases of the junction unmatched. The CDR3 contains 15 residues.

The chain uses TRBV19 and TRBJ1-2; D gene ambiguous. Between the trimmed V and J ends, which lost 5 bases and 5 bases, there was a span of 12 bases. The CDR3 extends over 13 amino acids. Germline V CDR1 and CDR2: LNHDA, SQIVND (reference sequence). CDR3 residues: CASSQRAPYGYTF. The CDR3 DNA reads as TGTGCCAGTAGTCAGAGGGCTCCTTATGGCTACACCTTC. The full variable domain, rest sourced from reference TRBV19 and TRBJ1-2, is DGGITQSPKYLFRKEGQNVTLSCEQNLNHDAMYWYRQDPGQGLRLIYYSQIVNDFQKGDIAEGYSVSREKKESFPLTVTSAQKNPTAFYLCASSQRAPYGYTFGSGTRLTVV.

This chain connects TRBV6-6 to TRBJ2-1; 10 positions agree with TRBD2. This CDR3 comprises 15 residues. Trimming cost V 6 bases and J 3 bases; bases outside gene matches: 5. CDR1 and CDR2 from the germline V gene are MNHNY and SVGAGI (reference sequence). CDR3 DNA: TGTGCCAGCAGGCTACTAGCGGGGAGCTACAATGAGCAGTTCTTC. It is translated as CASRLLAGSYNEQFF.

The rearrangement joins TRBV7-2 to TRBJ2-2; TRBD1 aligns across 10 bases. Looked up from germline, CDR1 is SGHTA and CDR2 is FQGNSA. This CDR3 is built from 15 residues. V shed 5 bases, J shed 6 bases, and the junction held 6 bases outside the gene matches. For the CDR3, the DNA is TGTGCCAGCAGCCTAAGGACAGGGGGTGCCGGGGAGCTGTTTTTT. This gives the protein CASSLRTGGAGELFF.

This rearrangement joins TRBV11-3 to TRBJ2-1; D tentatively reads TRBD1 or TRBD2 (5 bases each). V was clipped by 0 bases and J by 0 bases, with 12 bases between them. CDR1 is SGHNT, CDR2 YENEEA, per germline. This CDR3 is 17 amino acids long. CDR3 region: CASSLEGPQSSYNEQFF. Written as DNA, the CDR3 is TGTGCCAGCAGCTTAGAGGGACCTCAGAGCTCCTACAATGAGCAGTTCTTC.

CDR3 bases: TGTGCCAGCAGCTTAGACCAGTACACCGGGGAGCTGTTTTTT. Protein product: CASSLDQYTGELFF. V usage is TRBV7-9 and J usage is TRBJ2-2; D is ambiguous. Germline V gene lookup returns CDR1 SEHNR and CDR2 FQNEAQ (reference sequence). Trimming took off 1 base at V and 3 bases at J, with 6 bases between the two ends. The CDR3 runs to 14 residues.

The chain's CDR3 is CASRPAGGGYGYTF. CDR3 DNA sequence: TGCGCCAGCAGGCCAGCAGGGGGCGGCTATGGCTACACCTTC. This rearrangement joins TRBV10-2 to TRBJ1-2; 8 positions match TRBD1. The germline V gene has CDR1 WSHSY and CDR2 SAAADI. The CDR3 length is 14 residues. The V gene end was trimmed by 6 bases and the J gene end by 4 bases; junction bases not matched to a gene: 7.

The gene calls are TRBV2 and TRBJ1-1; D not certain. Germline loops: CDR1 SNHLY, CDR2 FYNNEI. The CDR3 has 13 amino acids. V lost 3 bases, J lost 0 bases, and 5 bases lay in between. CDR3 coding DNA: TGTGCCAGCAGTGACGGACTGAACACTGAAGCTTTCTTT. Amino acid sequence: CASSDGLNTEAFF.

The CDR3 reads CASSLEGGVNTGELFF. The CDR3 bases are TGTGCCAGCAGCTTAGAAGGGGGCGTCAACACCGGGGAGCTGTTTTTT. The V call is TRBV7-9, the J call TRBJ2-2; 7 bases align to TRBD1. This CDR3 has 16 amino acids. After removal of 1 base from V and 2 bases from J, the junction contained 4 bases not matched to a gene. In germline, CDR1 is SEHNR, CDR2 FQNEAQ (reference sequence).

This clone was seen a few times. The chain recombines TRBV7-2 with TRBJ1-5; 8 bases map to TRBD1. V lost 8 bases and J lost 3; bases outside the gene matches: 9. Germline CDR1 SGHTA, CDR2 FQGNSA. The CDR3 sequence is 15 residues long. The CDR3 DNA sequence: TGTGCCAGCTCCCAGGGGGCCAACTTCAATCAGCCCCAGCATTTT. This encodes CASSQGANFNQPQHF.

The chain joins TRBV6-1 to TRBJ1-5; D perhaps matches TRBD1 (5 bases). Germline CDR1 MNHNS, CDR2 SASEGT. V was shortened by 7 bases and J by 4 bases, with 11 bases between the two germline ends. This CDR3 has 13 amino acids. CDR3 nucleotides: TGTGCCAGCATAAGGGAGGGGAATCAGCCCCAGCATTTT. Amino acid sequence: CASIREGNQPQHF.

This clone was detected once. The genes are TRBV5-1 and TRBJ2-1; TRBD1 aligns across 10 bases. Per germline, CDR1 SGHRS and CDR2 YFSETQ. The CDR3 sequence is 21 residues long. The ends lost 0 bases at V and 5 bases at J; junction bases unmatched: 20. This CDR3 reads CASSLAGGTGVAAAPHNEQFF. The CDR3 bases are TGCGCCAGCAGCTTGGCCGGCGGGACAGGGGTCGCGGCCGCCCCGCACAATGAGCAGTTCTTC.

V is TRBV5-1 and J is TRBJ2-5; 8 bases map to TRBD2. V lost 2 bases to trimming and J lost 3 bases; unmatched junction nucleotides: 9. CDR3 length: 16 residues. CDR1 SGHRS and CDR2 YFSETQ come from the germline V gene. The CDR3, as DNA: TGCGCCAGCAGCTTTCTGCCGCTAGCGGGCGAAGAGACCCAGTACTTC. It yields the protein CASSFLPLAGEETQYF.

This clone has only a few counts. The V and J genes are TRBV6-6 and TRBJ1-2, with a tentative D call TRBD1 (6 bases). V shed 6 bases and J shed 6 bases, with 20 bases lying between them. The germline gives CDR1 MNHNY, CDR2 SVGAGI (reference sequence). CDR3 length: 15 amino acids. CDR3 sequence reads: CASRHKSGTSDGYTF. CDR3 coding DNA: TGTGCCAGCAGGCACAAATCCGGGACATCGGATGGCTACACCTTC.

Notes on this clone: Other DNA sequences in this specimen translate into the identical CDR3. The V and J genes are TRBV2 and TRBJ1-2, with D maybe TRBD1 (6 bases). With 2 bases removed from V and 2 bases from J, the gap between germline ends came to 9 bases. Looked up from germline, CDR1 is SNHLY and CDR2 is FYNNEI. CDR3 size: 14 residues. DNA for the CDR3: TGTGCCAGCAGTGAACTGGGGGCGAACTATGGCTACACCTTC. Translation: CASSELGANYGYTF. The variable domain in full, with the rest retrieved from reference TRBV2 and TRBJ1-2, is EPEVTQTPSHQVTQMGQEVILRCVPISNHLYFYWYRQILGQKVEFLVSFYNNEISEKSEIFDDQFSVERPDGSNFTLKIRSTKLEDSAMYFCASSELGANYGYTFGSGTRLTVV.

V gene TRBV5-1 combines with J gene TRBJ2-5; perhaps TRBD1 as D (5 bases). Germline V lookup: CDR1 SGHRS, CDR2 YFSETQ. V was trimmed by 0 bases and J by 1 base, leaving 10 bases between them. The CDR3 is made up of 15 amino acids. Written as DNA, the CDR3 is TGCGCCAGCAGCTTGGCAGGGCTGGGCCAAGAGACCCAGTACTTC. It encodes CASSLAGLGQETQYF.

The V call is TRBV11-2, the J call TRBJ1-2; 9 bases agree with TRBD1. V was clipped by 8 bases and J by 6 bases; unmatched bases: 7. There are 13 residues in the CDR3. Germline loops: CDR1 SGHAT, CDR2 FQNNGV. CDR3 in amino acids: CASAMDRGDGYTF. The DNA of the CDR3 is TGTGCCAGCGCGATGGACAGGGGCGATGGCTACACCTTC. The whole variable domain, filled in from reference TRBV11-2 and TRBJ1-2, reads EAGVAQSPRYKIIEKRQSVAFWCNPISGHATLYWYQQILGQGPKLLIQFQNNGVVDDSQLPKDRFSAERLKGVDSTLKIQPAKLEDSAVYLCASAMDRGDGYTFGSGTRLTVV.

The chain links TRBV4-3 to TRBJ1-1; D unclear. This CDR3 comprises 17 residues. Germline V gives CDR1 LGHNA, CDR2 YSLEER. V lost 0 bases and J lost 0, with 14 bases in between. DNA for the CDR3: TGCGCCAGCAGCCAAGATTTGCAGAGAGAAATGAACACTGAAGCTTTCTTT. It translates to CASSQDLQREMNTEAFF.

The rearrangement links TRBV9 to TRBJ2-1, with 8 bases identical to TRBD2. The CDR3 covers 16 residues. With V trimmed by 0 bases and J by 8 bases, 10 bases remained unmatched. Looked up from germline, CDR1 is SGDLS and CDR2 is YYNGEE. The chain's CDR3 is CASSVAAGGFWDEQFF. The CDR3 DNA is TGTGCCAGCAGCGTAGCCGCGGGGGGTTTTTGGGATGAGCAGTTCTTC.

The chain couples TRBV25-1 to TRBJ1-1; TRBD1 might be the D (5 bases). V was pared by 6 bases and J by 1 base, with 15 bases between. Germline CDR1 is MGHDK and CDR2 is SYGVNS. The CDR3 loop spans 15 amino acids. CDR3 in amino acids: CASRMVGGGNTEAFF. The CDR3 DNA follows: TGTGCCAGCAGGATGGTGGGGGGTGGGAACACTGAAGCTTTCTTT.

Regarding this clone: Other DNA sequences within the sample encode an identical CDR3. The rearrangement uses TRBV18 and TRBJ1-1; 7 bases align to TRBD1. The CDR3 sequence is 14 residues long. Germline-derived CDR1 and CDR2 are KGHSH and LQKENI. With V trimmed by 1 base and J by 1 base, 0 bases remained unmatched. The CDR3 protein is CASSPQGANTEAFF. The DNA of the CDR3 is TGTGCCAGCTCACCACAGGGGGCGAACACTGAAGCTTTCTTT.

The chain combines TRBV18 with TRBJ2-5, with 8 bases matching TRBD1. The CDR3 is 15 residues long. Germline V gene data show CDR1 as KGHSH and CDR2 as LQKENI. Trimming cost V 6 bases and J 5 bases; bases outside gene matches: 11. CDR3 in DNA: TGTGCCAGCTCCCGAGACAGGGGAATCGGGGAGACCCAGTACTTC. It specifies CASSRDRGIGETQYF.